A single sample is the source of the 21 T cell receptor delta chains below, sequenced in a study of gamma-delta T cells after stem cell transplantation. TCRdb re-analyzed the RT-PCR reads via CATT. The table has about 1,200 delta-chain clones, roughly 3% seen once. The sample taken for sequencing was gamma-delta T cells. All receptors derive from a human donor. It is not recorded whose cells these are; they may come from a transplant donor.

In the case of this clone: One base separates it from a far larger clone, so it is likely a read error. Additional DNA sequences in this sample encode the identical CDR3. CDR3 coding DNA: TGTGCCTGCGACACTCTCCGACTGGGGGATACTGACACCGATAAACTCATCTTT. Translated: CACDTLRLGDTDTDKLIF. The V gene is TRDV2, the J gene TRDJ1; 12 nucleotides line up with TRDD3. The germline CDR1 and CDR2 sequences are GEAIGNYY and EKD. The CDR3 extends over 18 amino acids.

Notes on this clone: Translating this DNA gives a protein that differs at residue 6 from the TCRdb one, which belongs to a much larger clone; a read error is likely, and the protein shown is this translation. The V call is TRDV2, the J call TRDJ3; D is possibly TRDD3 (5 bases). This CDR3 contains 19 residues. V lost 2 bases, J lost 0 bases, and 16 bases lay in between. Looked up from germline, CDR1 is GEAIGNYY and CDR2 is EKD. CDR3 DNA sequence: TGTGCCTGTGACATTATTGGGGACCCGAACTCCTGGGACACCCGACAGATGTTTTTC. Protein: CACDIIGDPNSWDTRQMFF.

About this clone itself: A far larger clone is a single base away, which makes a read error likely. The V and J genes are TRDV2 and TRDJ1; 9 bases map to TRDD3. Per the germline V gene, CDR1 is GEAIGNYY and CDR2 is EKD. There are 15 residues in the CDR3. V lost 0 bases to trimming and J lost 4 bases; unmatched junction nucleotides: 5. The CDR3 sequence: CACDTVGDRRDKLIF. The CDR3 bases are TGTGCCTGTGACACCGTGGGGGATAGGCGCGATAAACTCATCTTT.

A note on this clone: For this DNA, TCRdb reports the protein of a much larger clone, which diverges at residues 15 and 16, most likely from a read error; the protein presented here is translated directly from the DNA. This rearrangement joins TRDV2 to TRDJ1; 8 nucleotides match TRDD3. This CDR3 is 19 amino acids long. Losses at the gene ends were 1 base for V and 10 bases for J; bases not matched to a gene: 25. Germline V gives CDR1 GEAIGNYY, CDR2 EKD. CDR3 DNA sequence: TGTGCCTGTGACACGATACTGGGGGCCCCCGGCCGGGACACCGAAAGACTCATCTTT. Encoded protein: CACDTILGAPGRDTERLIF.

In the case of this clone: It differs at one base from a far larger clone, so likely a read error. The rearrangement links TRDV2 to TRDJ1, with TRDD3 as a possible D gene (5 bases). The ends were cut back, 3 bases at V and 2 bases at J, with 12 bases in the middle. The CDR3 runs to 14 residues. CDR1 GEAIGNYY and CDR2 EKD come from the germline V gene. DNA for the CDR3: TGTGCCTGTGACGCACTGGAAAATACCGATAAACTCATCTTT. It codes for CACDALENTDKLIF.

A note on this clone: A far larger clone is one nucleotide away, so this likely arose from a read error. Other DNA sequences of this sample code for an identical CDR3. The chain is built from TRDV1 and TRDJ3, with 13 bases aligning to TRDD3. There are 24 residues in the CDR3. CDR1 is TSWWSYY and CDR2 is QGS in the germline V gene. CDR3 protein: CALGLGRLSPTGGYDSWDTRQMFF. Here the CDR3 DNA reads TGTGCCCTTGGTTTGGGTCGGCTCTCCCCAACTGGGGGATACGATTCCTGGGACACCCGACAGATGTTTTTC.

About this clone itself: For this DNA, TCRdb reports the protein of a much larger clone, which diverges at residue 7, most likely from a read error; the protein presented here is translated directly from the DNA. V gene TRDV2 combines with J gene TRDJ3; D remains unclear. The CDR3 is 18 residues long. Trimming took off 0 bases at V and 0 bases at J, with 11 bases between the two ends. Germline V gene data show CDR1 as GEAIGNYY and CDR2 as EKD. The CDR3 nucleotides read TGTGCCTGTGACACCGCTGAGGCAAGCTCCTGGGACACCCGACAGATGTTTTTC. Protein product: CACDTAEASSWDTRQMFF.

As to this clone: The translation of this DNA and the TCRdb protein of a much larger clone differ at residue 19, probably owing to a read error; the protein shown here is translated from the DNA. In DNA, the CDR3 is TGTGCCTGTGACGGCGTACTGGGGGATCCGACCCACAGCTCCTGGGACACCCGACTGATGTTTTTC. Protein product: CACDGVLGDPTHSSWDTRLMFF. The chain joins TRDV2 to TRDJ3, with 10 bases identical to TRDD3. Germline V gene lookup returns CDR1 GEAIGNYY and CDR2 EKD. The CDR3 loop spans 22 amino acids.

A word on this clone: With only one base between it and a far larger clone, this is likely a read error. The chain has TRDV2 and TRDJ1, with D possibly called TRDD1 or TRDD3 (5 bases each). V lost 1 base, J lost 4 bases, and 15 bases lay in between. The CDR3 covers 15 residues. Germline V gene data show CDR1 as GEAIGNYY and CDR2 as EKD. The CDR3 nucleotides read TGTGCCTGTGACACAATAGGGGGTAGGCGCGATAAACTCATCTTT. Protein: CACDTIGGRRDKLIF.

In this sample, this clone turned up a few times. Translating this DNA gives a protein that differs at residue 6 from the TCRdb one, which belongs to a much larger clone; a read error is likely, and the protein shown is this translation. In nucleotides, the CDR3 is TGTGCCTGTACCGAACCGGGGGCCAGCACCGATAAACTCATCTTT. Translation gives CACTEPGASTDKLIF. This chain joins TRDV2 and TRDJ1, with D maybe TRDD3 (5 bases). Germline CDR1 GEAIGNYY, CDR2 EKD. The V gene lost 6 bases and the J gene lost 1 base, with 17 bases spanning the gap. The CDR3 length is 15 residues.

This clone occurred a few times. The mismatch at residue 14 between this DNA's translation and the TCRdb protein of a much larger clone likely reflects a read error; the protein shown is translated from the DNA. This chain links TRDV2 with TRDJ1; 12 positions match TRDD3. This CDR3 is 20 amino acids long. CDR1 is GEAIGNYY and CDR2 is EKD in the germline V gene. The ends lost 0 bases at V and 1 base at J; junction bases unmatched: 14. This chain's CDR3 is CACDTVPLGDTPSGTDKLIF. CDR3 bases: TGTGCCTGTGACACCGTGCCTCTGGGGGATACGCCAAGCGGCACCGATAAACTCATCTTT.

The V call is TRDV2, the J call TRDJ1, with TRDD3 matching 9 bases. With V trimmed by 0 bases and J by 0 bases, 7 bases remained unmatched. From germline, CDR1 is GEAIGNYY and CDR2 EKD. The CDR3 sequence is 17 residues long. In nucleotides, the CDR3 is TGTGCCTGTGACACCGTGAGACTGGGGGACAACACCGATAAACTCATCTTT. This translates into CACDTVRLGDNTDKLIF.

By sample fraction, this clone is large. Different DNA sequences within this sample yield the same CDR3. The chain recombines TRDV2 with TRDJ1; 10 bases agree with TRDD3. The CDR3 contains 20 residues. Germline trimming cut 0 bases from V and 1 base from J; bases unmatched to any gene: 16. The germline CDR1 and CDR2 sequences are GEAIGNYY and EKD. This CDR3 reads CACDTVRLGDATDLTDKLIF. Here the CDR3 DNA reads TGTGCCTGTGACACCGTGAGACTGGGGGATGCGACGGACCTCACCGATAAACTCATCTTT.

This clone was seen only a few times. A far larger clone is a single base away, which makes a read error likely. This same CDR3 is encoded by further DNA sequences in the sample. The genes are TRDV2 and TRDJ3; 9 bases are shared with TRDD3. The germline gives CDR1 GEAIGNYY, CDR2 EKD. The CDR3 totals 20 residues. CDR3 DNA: TGTGCCTGTGACCATATACGAGCCGGGGGATACCCCTGGGACACACGACAGATGTTTTTC. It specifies CACDHIRAGGYPWDTRQMFF.

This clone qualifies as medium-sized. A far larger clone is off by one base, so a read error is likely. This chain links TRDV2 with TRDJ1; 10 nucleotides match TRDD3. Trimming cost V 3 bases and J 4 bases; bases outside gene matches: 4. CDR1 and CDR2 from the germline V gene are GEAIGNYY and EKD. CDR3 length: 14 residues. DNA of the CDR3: TGTGCCTGTGACGCACTGGGGGATTACGATAAACTCATCTTT. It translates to CACDALGDYDKLIF.

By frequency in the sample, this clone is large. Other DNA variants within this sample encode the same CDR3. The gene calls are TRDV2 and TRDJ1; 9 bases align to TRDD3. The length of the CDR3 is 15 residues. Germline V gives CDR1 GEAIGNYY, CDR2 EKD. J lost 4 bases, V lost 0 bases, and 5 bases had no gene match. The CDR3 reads CACDTVGDRGDKLIF. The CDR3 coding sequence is TGTGCCTGTGACACCGTGGGGGATAGGGGCGATAAACTCATCTTT.

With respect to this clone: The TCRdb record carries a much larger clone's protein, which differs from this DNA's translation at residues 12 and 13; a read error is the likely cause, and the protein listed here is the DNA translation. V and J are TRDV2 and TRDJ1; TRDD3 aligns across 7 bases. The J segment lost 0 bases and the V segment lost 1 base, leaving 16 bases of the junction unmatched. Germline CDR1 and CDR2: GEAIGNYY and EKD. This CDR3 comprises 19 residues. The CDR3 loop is CACDTVPGDKGDNTDKLIF. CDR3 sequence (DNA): TGTGCCTGTGACACGGTCCCTGGGGATAAGGGGGACAACACCGATAAACTCATCTTT.

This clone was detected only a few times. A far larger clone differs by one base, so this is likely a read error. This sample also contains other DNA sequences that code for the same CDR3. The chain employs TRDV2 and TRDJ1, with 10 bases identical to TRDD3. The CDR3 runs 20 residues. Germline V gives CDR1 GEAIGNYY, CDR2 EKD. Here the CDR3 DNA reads TGTGCCTGTGACACCGTTAAGTCCCGACTGGGGGATCGGTACACTGATAAACTCATCTTT. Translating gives CACDTVKSRLGDRYTDKLIF.

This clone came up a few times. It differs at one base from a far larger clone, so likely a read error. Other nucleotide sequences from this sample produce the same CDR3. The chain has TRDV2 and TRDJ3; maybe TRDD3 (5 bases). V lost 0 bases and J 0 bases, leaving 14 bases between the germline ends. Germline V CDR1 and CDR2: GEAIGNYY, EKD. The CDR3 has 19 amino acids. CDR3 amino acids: CACDTGWGGSSWDTRQMFF. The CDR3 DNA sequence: TGTGCCTGTGACACCGGTTGGGGAGGAAGCTCCTGGGACACCCGACAGATGTTTTTC.

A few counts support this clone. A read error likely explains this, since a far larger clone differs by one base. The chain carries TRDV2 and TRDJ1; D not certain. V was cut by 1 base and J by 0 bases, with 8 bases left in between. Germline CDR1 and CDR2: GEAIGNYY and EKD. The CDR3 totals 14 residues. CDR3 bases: TGTGCCTGTGACACAATGGAATACACCGATAAACTCATCTTT. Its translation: CACDTMEYTDKLIF.

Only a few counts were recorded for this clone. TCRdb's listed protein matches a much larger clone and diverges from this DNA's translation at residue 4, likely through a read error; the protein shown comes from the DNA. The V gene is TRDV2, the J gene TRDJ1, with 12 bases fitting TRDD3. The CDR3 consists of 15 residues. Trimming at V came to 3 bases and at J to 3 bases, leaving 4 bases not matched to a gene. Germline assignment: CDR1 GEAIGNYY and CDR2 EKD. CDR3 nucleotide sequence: TGTGCCTGTGACGGACTGGGGGATACTTCCGATAAACTCATCTTT. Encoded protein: CACDGLGDTSDKLIF.